The 23 T cell receptor beta chains below come from one sample, sequenced in a study of PD-L1 blockade in urothelial cancer. Sample time point: pretreatment peripheral blood. TCRdb's copy holds only in-frame clones and misses some; the assay was immunoSEQ multiplex PCR. The repertoire holds 130,000 or so clones, with roughly 83% as singletons. The sample consisted of PBMCs, taken around atezolizumab (anti-PD-L1) treatment. The source is a man between 45 and 60 years old with urothelial cancer.

This clone was found once. This chain uses TRBV28 with TRBJ2-3, with unresolved D. This CDR3 spans 16 amino acids. Germline CDR1 is MDHEN and CDR2 is SYDVKM. The V and J ends lost 3 bases and 2 bases respectively, with 15 bases between them. The CDR3 nucleotides are TGTGCCAGCAGTTTGCTCCCCGGGTCCTACACAGATACGCAGTATTTT. Its protein is CASSLLPGSYTDTQYF.

The CDR3 region has the DNA TGTGCCACCAGCAGAGTTCCGGGACTAGCGGGAGGAGGGAACACCGGGGAGCTGTTTTTT. Encoded protein: CATSRVPGLAGGGNTGELFF. The chain links TRBV15 to TRBJ2-2, with TRBD2 matching over 15 bases. The CDR3 runs to 20 residues. Losses at the gene ends were 1 base for V and 1 base for J; bases not matched to a gene: 7. Germline CDR1 LNHNV, CDR2 YYDKDF (reference sequence).

The chain couples TRBV2 to TRBJ2-7; 7 nucleotides match TRBD1. V lost 5 bases, J lost 3 bases, and 7 bases stayed unmatched. Per germline, CDR1 SNHLY and CDR2 FYNNEI. The CDR3 is 14 amino acids. CDR3 in amino acids: CASSTGAADYEQYF. CDR3 bases: TGTGCCAGCAGTACAGGGGCGGCGGACTACGAGCAGTACTTC.

The V gene is TRBV11-1, the J gene TRBJ2-1; D is possibly TRBD2 (6 bases). The V gene lost 5 bases and the J gene lost 1 base, with 12 bases spanning the gap. CDR1 and CDR2 from the germline V gene are SGHAT and FQDESV (reference sequence). This CDR3 is built from 15 residues. As DNA, the CDR3 is TGTGCCAGCAGCGGAGGGGCAGGTTCCTACAATGAGCAGTTCTTC. Encoded protein: CASSGGAGSYNEQFF.

The rearrangement uses TRBV27 and TRBJ2-5, with 10 positions matching TRBD2. J lost 3 bases, V lost 7 bases, and 17 bases had no gene match. The germline V gene encodes CDR1 MNHEY and CDR2 SMNVEV (reference sequence). The CDR3 runs 18 residues. The CDR3 sequence is CASKAVKKSGRAKETQYF. CDR3 nucleotides: TGTGCCAGCAAAGCAGTTAAGAAGAGCGGGAGGGCGAAAGAGACCCAGTACTTC.

The chain couples TRBV7-9 to TRBJ2-3; TRBD1 agrees at 8 bases. V lost 5 bases and J lost 3; bases outside the gene matches: 4. The germline V gene has CDR1 SEHNR and CDR2 FQNEAQ (reference sequence). This CDR3 spans 14 amino acids. The CDR3 DNA follows: TGTGCCAGCAGCCAAGGACAGGGAACAGATACGCAGTATTTT. This encodes CASSQGQGTDTQYF.

J is TRBJ2-3 and V is TRBV9; tentatively, D is TRBD1 (5 bases). Germline CDR1 and CDR2: SGDLS and YYNGEE. The CDR3 length is 15 residues. V shed 0 bases and J shed 6 bases, with 14 bases lying between them. CDR3 nucleotide sequence: TGTGCCAGCAGCGTAGGCTGGGAACCAGGGGATACGCAGTATTTT. Translated, it gives CASSVGWEPGDTQYF.

This clone was seen once. The CDR3 loop reads CASRLAGEGTDTQYF. The CDR3 nucleotides are TGTGCCAGCAGGCTAGCGGGAGAAGGAACAGATACGCAGTATTTT. V is TRBV28 and J is TRBJ2-3; 10 bases map to TRBD2. V lost 6 bases, J lost 3 bases, and 6 bases stayed unmatched. This CDR3 is built from 15 residues. From germline, CDR1 is MDHEN and CDR2 SYDVKM.

This clone has at least ten counts. The gene calls are TRBV6-1 and TRBJ1-1; 8 bases line up with TRBD1. The V gene end was trimmed by 4 bases and the J gene end by 2 bases; junction bases not matched to a gene: 12. CDR3 size: 17 residues. Germline V gene data show CDR1 as MNHNS and CDR2 as SASEGT. The CDR3 region is CASSVGRGRGVNTEAFF. CDR3 bases: TGTGCCAGCAGTGTGGGCAGGGGGCGAGGTGTTAACACTGAAGCTTTCTTT.

The V and J genes are TRBV2 and TRBJ2-7; TRBD2 might be the D (5 bases). The V and J ends lost 5 bases and 5 bases respectively, with 16 bases between them. Germline V gene data show CDR1 as SNHLY and CDR2 as FYNNEI. The CDR3 extends over 14 amino acids. This CDR3 reads CASSPSGLENEQYF. Here the CDR3 DNA reads TGTGCCAGCAGTCCCTCCGGACTCGAGAACGAGCAGTACTTC.

This chain joins TRBV5-1 and TRBJ2-7; D is possibly TRBD2 (7 bases). Trimming stripped 4 bases from V and 2 bases from J, with 16 bases between. Germline CDR1 is SGHRS and CDR2 is YFSETQ. The CDR3 has 15 amino acids. As DNA, the CDR3 is TGCGCCAGCAGCCGGGGGGCGGGTTCACCCTACGAGCAGTACTTC. It is translated as CASSRGAGSPYEQYF.

The genes are TRBV23-1 and TRBJ1-6; D is ambiguous. TRBV23-1 is known as an ORF, though its function is uncertain. Trimming took 6 bases from V and 3 from J, leaving 6 bases between them. This CDR3 spans 13 amino acids. In DNA form, the CDR3 reads TGCGCCAGCAGGGGCAGCTATAATTCACCCCTCCACTTT. Amino acids: CASRGSYNSPLHF.

J is TRBJ1-4 and V is TRBV19; D is possibly TRBD1 (6 bases). The CDR3 sequence is 15 residues long. The ends were cut back, 5 bases at V and 4 bases at J, with 14 bases in the middle. Germline CDR1 is LNHDA and CDR2 is SQIVND (reference sequence). CDR3: CASSLSGTLNEKLFF. CDR3 in DNA: TGTGCCAGTAGTCTATCCGGGACACTTAATGAAAAACTGTTTTTT.

The chain carries TRBV5-6 and TRBJ1-6; D gene ambiguous. V lost 1 base to trimming and J lost 7 bases, with 15 bases between them. Germline CDR1 reads SGHDT; CDR2 reads YYEEEE. The CDR3 length is 16 residues. The CDR3, as DNA: TGTGCCAGCAGCTTGTTTCAGCAGGTCTTGAATTCACCCCTCCACTTT. Translation: CASSLFQQVLNSPLHF.

V gene TRBV6-5 combines with J gene TRBJ2-7; TRBD1 is a possible D gene (6 bases). The germline V and J ends were trimmed by 6 bases and 4 bases, with 19 bases remaining between them. Germline assignment: CDR1 MNHEY and CDR2 SVGAGI. CDR3 length equals 15 residues. In DNA form, the CDR3 reads TGTGCCAGCAGCCAACCGGGACACAAGGTTTACGAGCAGTACTTC. Protein product: CASSQPGHKVYEQYF.

V gene TRBV2 combines with J gene TRBJ2-3, with D possibly TRBD1 on 6 matching bases. CDR1 and CDR2 (germline): SNHLY, FYNNEI. This CDR3 is built from 13 residues. The V end was cut by 9 bases, the J end by 0 bases, with 10 bases between. CDR3 amino acids: CASRQASTDTQYF. CDR3 coding DNA: TGTGCCAGTAGACAGGCTAGCACAGATACGCAGTATTTT.

The V and J genes are TRBV6-6 and TRBJ2-1; 7 nucleotides align to TRBD1. Germline-derived CDR1 and CDR2 are MNHNY and SVGAGI (reference sequence). V lost 0 bases, J lost 2 bases, and 1 base stayed unmatched. The CDR3 length is 15 residues. In nucleotides, the CDR3 is TGTGCCAGCAGTTACTCTGACAGGGCCTACAATGAGCAGTTCTTC. Residues: CASSYSDRAYNEQFF.

This chain joins TRBV5-1 and TRBJ2-1, with 9 positions matching TRBD2. Germline V gene lookup returns CDR1 SGHRS and CDR2 YFSETQ. CDR3 length: 16 amino acids. V lost 0 bases, J lost 0 bases, and 1 base stayed unmatched. As DNA, the CDR3 is TGCGCCAGCAGCTTGGATAGCGGGAGCTCCTACAATGAGCAGTTCTTC. Residues: CASSLDSGSSYNEQFF.

V is TRBV7-8 and J is TRBJ2-7; 12 bases are shared with TRBD2. Germline V gene sequence: CDR1 SGHVS, CDR2 FQNEAQ. Trimming took 2 bases from V and 3 from J; bases not matched to a gene: 8. CDR3 length: 17 amino acids. The CDR3 sequence is CASSLRRLAGVLYEQYF. CDR3 bases: TGTGCCAGCAGCTTAAGAAGACTAGCGGGAGTTCTCTACGAGCAGTACTTC.

The chain employs TRBV28 and TRBJ2-1, with a tentative D call TRBD2 (5 bases). The CDR3 contains 19 residues. Germline CDR1 MDHEN, CDR2 SYDVKM. V was shortened by 4 bases and J by 0 bases, with 22 bases between the two germline ends. The CDR3: CASSSPRAILGSSYNEQFF. CDR3 DNA: TGTGCCAGCAGTTCCCCCCGAGCCATTTTAGGGAGCTCCTACAATGAGCAGTTCTTC.

This clone was counted only a few times. The chain joins TRBV27 to TRBJ2-2, with a weak D call TRBD2 (6 bases). Between the trimmed V and J ends, which lost 6 bases and 0 bases, there was a span of 14 bases. CDR1 MNHEY and CDR2 SMNVEV come from the germline V gene (reference sequence). The CDR3 is made up of 16 amino acids. The CDR3 nucleotides are TGTGCCAGCAGATTTAGCGGATACGCGAACACCGGGGAGCTGTTTTTT. Its protein product is CASRFSGYANTGELFF.

This sequence joins TRBV2 and TRBJ1-2, with 10 bases identical to TRBD1. This CDR3 region has 17 residues. Germline CDR1 SNHLY, CDR2 FYNNEI. Trimming removed 5 bases from V and 3 bases from J; junction bases left unmatched: 12. The CDR3 protein is CASSSNLRTGGDYGYTF. The CDR3 bases are TGTGCCAGCAGTTCTAACTTGAGGACAGGGGGTGACTATGGCTACACCTTC.

The rearrangement uses TRBV20-1 and TRBJ2-7, with D possibly being TRBD2 (6 bases). V lost 3 bases and J 6 bases, leaving 9 bases between the germline ends. This CDR3 spans 11 amino acids. Germline V gene sequence: CDR1 DFQATT, CDR2 SNEGSKA (reference sequence). The CDR3 sequence is CSASGSGEQYF. In DNA, the CDR3 is TGCAGTGCTAGCGGGAGCGGCGAGCAGTACTTC.